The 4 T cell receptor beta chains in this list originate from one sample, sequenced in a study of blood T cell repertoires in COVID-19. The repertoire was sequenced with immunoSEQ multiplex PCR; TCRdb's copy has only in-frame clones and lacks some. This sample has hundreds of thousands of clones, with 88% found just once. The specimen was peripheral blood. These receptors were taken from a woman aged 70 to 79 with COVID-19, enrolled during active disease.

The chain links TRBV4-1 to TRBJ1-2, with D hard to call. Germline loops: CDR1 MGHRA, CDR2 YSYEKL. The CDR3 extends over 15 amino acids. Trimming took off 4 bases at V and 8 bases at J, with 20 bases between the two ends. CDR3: CASSPTIAVGSGYTF. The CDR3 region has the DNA TGCGCCAGCAGCCCTACCATAGCGGTAGGTTCCGGCTACACCTTC.

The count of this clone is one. CDR3 amino acids: CASSQVLAPGDPFF. The CDR3 DNA sequence: TGTGCCAGCAGCCAAGTACTAGCACCCGGGGATCCGTTCTTC. The chain links TRBV3-1 (or the pseudogene TRBV3-2) to TRBJ2-1; the D gene is possibly TRBD2 (6 bases). This CDR3 has 14 residues. Trimming took 1 base from V and 15 from J, leaving 19 bases between them. Germline CDR1 LGHDT, CDR2 YNNKEL (reference sequence).

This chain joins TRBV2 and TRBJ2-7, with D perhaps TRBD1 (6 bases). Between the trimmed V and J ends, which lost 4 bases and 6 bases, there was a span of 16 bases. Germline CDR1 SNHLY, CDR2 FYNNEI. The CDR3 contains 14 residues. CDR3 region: CASSGQDTLSEQYF. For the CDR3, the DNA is TGTGCCAGCAGTGGACAGGACACTCTGAGCGAGCAGTACTTC.

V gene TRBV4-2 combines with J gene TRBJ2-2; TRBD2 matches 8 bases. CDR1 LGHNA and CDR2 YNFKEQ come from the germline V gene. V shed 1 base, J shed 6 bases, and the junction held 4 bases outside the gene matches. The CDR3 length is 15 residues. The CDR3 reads CASSQAGGLAGELFF. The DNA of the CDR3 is TGTGCCAGCAGCCAAGCGGGGGGGCTAGCCGGGGAGCTGTTTTTT.